These 5 T cell receptor beta chains were all obtained from the same sample, sequenced in a study of T cells in women clearing cervical HPV infection. Here immunoSEQ multiplex PCR was the method, and the copy in TCRdb shows in-frame clones only, minus some. The sample holds 20,000 to 25,000 clones. The sample consisted of blood buffy coat. These TCRs come from a woman between 18 and 70 years old with a cervical HPV16 infection that either progressed to CIN3+ or cleared (not recorded which).

Points on this clone: The read terminates 3 residues ahead of where the CDR3 ends, so the germline J gene completes it. The chain joins TRBV7-8 to TRBJ1-2; TRBD1 is a possible D gene (6 bases). The CDR3 has 14 residues. The germline V gene has CDR1 SGHVS and CDR2 FQNEAQ. Incomplete CDR3 DNA: TGTGCCAGCAGCTTTACAGGGCGCACAGATACC. This translates into CASSFTGRTDT. The CDR3 as a whole reads CASSFTGRTDTYTF.

Note on this clone: The CDR3 end falls 3 residues outside the read, so it is completed with the germline J gene. The J gene is TRBJ1-1, the V gene TRBV30; no firm D call. Looked up from germline, CDR1 is GTSNPN and CDR2 is SVGIG (reference sequence). The CDR3 loop spans 13 amino acids. V was trimmed by 0 bases and J by 3 bases, leaving 8 bases between them. The sequenced CDR3 bases are TGTGCCTGGAGTGTACACCGGGACACTGAA. Encoded protein: CAWSVHRDTE. In full, the CDR3 reads CAWSVHRDTEAFF.

The CDR3 sequence is CASTPEGQNEKLFF. The CDR3 bases that were read are TGTGCCAGCACCCCGGAGGGCCAGAATGAAAAG. This chain links TRBV7-2 with TRBJ2-2, with D possibly being TRBD2 (6 bases). The read terminates 3 residues before the CDR3 end, so the remaining end is supplied by the germline J gene. Germline assignment: CDR1 SGHTA and CDR2 FQGNSA. There are 14 residues in the CDR3.

To note about this clone: The sequenced fragment ends 3 residues before the CDR3 boundary, so the rest is inferred from the germline J gene. The V and J genes are TRBV11-2 and TRBJ1-4; 7 nucleotides line up with TRBD1. The CDR3 is made up of 15 amino acids. V gave up 5 bases and J gave up 6 bases; unmatched junction bases: 9. Germline V gives CDR1 SGHAT, CDR2 FQNNGV. The CDR3 here is CASSALRDSHEKLFF. The sequenced CDR3 bases are TGTGCCAGCAGCGCACTCCGGGACAGCCATGAAAAA.

As for this clone: Read sequence stops 3 residues before the CDR3 end, and the germline J gene provides the missing end. The chain employs TRBV13 and TRBJ1-2, with 7 nucleotides matching TRBD1. The CDR3 sequence is 14 residues long. Germline loops: CDR1 PRHDT, CDR2 FYEKMQ (reference sequence). The sequenced CDR3 bases are TGTGCCAGCAGCTCCGGACAGGCCCTTCGAGGC. It is translated as CASSSGQALRG. The whole CDR3 reads CASSSGQALRGYTF.